This T cell receptor (beta chain) was retrieved from a study of T cell responses to AZD1222 COVID-19 vaccine. Note on this clone: The antigen remains undetermined.

Study conclusions and caveats: Sampling captured repertoires only after the peak T cell response. Elevations in Spike-specific TCR breadth and depth followed administration of two AZD1222 doses.

Per germline, CDR1 MNHEY and CDR2 SVGAGI. The CDR3 extends over 16 amino acids. J gave up 6 bases and V 2 bases, and 10 bases lay outside the gene matches. TCRdb keeps only in-frame clones here, not all; method: immunoSEQ multiplex PCR. In the table there are roughly 100,000 clones, around 89% of which are singletons. The starting material was peripheral blood, obtained on day 0 of AZD1222 vaccination. The chain carries TRBV6-5 and TRBJ2-5; 9 positions agree with TRBD2. The clonotype comes from an adult in good health. The CDR3 sequence is CASSYGAAGGPKTQYF. The CDR3 DNA reads as TGTGCCAGCAGTTACGGAGCGGCGGGAGGGCCAAAGACCCAGTACTTC.